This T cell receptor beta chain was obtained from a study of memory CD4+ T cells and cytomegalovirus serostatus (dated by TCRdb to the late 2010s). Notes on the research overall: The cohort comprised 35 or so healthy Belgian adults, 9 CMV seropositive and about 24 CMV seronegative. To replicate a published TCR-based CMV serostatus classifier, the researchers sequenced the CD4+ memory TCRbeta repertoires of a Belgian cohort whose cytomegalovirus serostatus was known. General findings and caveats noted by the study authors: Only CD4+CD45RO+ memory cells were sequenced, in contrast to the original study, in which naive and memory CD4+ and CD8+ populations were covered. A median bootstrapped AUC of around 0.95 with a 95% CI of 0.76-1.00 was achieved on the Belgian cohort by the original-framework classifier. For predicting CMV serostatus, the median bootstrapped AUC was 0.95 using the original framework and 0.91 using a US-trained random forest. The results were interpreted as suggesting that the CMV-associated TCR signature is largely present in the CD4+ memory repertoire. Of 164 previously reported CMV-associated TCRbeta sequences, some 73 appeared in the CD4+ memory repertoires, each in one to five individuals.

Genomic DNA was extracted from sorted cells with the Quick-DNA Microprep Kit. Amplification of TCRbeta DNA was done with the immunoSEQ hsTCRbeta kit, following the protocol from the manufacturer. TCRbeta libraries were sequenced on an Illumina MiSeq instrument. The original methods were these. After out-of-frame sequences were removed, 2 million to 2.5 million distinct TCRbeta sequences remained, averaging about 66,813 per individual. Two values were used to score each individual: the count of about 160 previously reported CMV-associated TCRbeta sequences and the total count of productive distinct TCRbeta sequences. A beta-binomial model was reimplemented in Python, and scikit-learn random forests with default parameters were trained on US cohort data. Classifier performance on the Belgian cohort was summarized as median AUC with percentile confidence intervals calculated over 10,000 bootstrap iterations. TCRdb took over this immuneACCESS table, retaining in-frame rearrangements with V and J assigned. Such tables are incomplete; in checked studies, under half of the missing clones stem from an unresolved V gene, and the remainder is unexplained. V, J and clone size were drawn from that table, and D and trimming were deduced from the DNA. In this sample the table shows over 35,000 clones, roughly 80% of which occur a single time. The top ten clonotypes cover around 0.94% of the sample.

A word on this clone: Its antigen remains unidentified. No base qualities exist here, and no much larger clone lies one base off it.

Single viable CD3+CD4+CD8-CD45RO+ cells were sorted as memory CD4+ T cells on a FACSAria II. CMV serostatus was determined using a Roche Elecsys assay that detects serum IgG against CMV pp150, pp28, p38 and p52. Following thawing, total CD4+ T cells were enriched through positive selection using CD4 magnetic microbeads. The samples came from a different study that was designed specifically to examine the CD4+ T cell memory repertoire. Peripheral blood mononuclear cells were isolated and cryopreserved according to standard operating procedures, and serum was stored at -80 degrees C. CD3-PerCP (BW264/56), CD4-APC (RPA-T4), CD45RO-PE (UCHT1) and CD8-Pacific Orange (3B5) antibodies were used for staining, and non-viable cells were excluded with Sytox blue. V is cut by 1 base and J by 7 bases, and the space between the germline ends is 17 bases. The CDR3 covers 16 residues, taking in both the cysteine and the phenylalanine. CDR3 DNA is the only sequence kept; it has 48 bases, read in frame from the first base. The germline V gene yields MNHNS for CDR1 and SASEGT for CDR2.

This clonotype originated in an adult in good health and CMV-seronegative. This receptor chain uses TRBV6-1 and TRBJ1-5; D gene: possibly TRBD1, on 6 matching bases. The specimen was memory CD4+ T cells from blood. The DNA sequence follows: TGTGCCAGCAGTGAAGGAAGTAAGAGGGGGAGGCAGCCCCAGCATTTT. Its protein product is CASSEGSKRGRQPQHF.